Below are 18 T cell receptor beta chains sequenced from a single sample in a study of OX40 agonist ivuxolimab in advanced cancers. Measured with immunoSEQ multiplex PCR; TCRdb has only the in-frame clones, and not every one. The sample contains 70,000 to 80,000 clones, roughly 81% of which appear only once. Here the sequenced sample was CD4+ or CD8+ T cells sorted from blood, taken in a trial of the OX40 agonist ivuxolimab. Source of these receptors: an adult with an advanced solid tumor such as melanoma, head and neck, liver or kidney cancer.

The rearrangement uses TRBV29-1 and TRBJ2-3; TRBD2 matches at 10 bases. The CDR3 is made up of 14 amino acids. With 2 bases clipped from V and 6 bases from J, the junction kept 5 bases outside the gene matches. Germline V gene lookup returns CDR1 SQVTM and CDR2 ANQGSEA. The CDR3 sequence is CSVELAGVVDTQYF. The DNA of the CDR3 is TGCAGCGTTGAACTAGCGGGGGTTGTGGATACGCAGTATTTT.

The chain uses TRBV6-1 and TRBJ2-5, with 10 bases that match TRBD1. J gave up 4 bases and V 4 bases, and 6 bases lay outside the gene matches. CDR3 length: 15 amino acids. Germline CDR1 reads MNHNS; CDR2 reads SASEGT. This CDR3 is CASSVSRTGGETQYF. The DNA for the CDR3 is TGTGCCAGCAGTGTCTCCAGGACAGGGGGAGAGACCCAGTACTTC.

V is TRBV10-3 and J is TRBJ2-1; tentative D call: TRBD2 (6 bases). The CDR3 extends over 15 amino acids. The V and J ends lost 3 bases and 4 bases respectively, with 13 bases between them. The germline V gene encodes CDR1 ENHRY and CDR2 SYGVKD. CDR3: CAISDVGAGYNEQFF. The CDR3 DNA is TGTGCCATCAGTGATGTGGGAGCGGGTTACAATGAGCAGTTCTTC.

This chain links TRBV7-9 with TRBJ2-3; 7 positions agree with TRBD1. V lost 5 bases and J lost 6; bases outside the gene matches: 14. Germline CDR1 SEHNR, CDR2 FQNEAQ (reference sequence). The CDR3 spans 16 residues. The CDR3 region has the DNA TGTGCCAGCAGCATGACAGGGACGGGCGTCCCGGATACGCAGTATTTT. This gives the protein CASSMTGTGVPDTQYF.

The chain is built from TRBV15 and TRBJ2-7, with 9 bases that match TRBD1. Germline V gene sequence: CDR1 LNHNV, CDR2 YYDKDF (reference sequence). The CDR3 spans 15 residues. V lost 7 bases, J lost 5 bases, and 12 bases stayed unmatched. The CDR3 DNA follows: TGTGCCACCACGATGTCCGGGACAGGGACACACGAGCAGTACTTC. It codes for CATTMSGTGTHEQYF.

This clone was observed a handful of times. The chain couples TRBV19 to TRBJ2-2, with D maybe TRBD2 (6 bases). V was pared by 6 bases and J by 0 bases, with 20 bases between. The CDR3 consists of 18 residues. CDR1 and CDR2 (germline): LNHDA, SQIVND (reference sequence). In nucleotides, the CDR3 is TGTGCCAGTAGCCAAGTAGCGGAGCCCCATACGAACACCGGGGAGCTGTTTTTT. Translation: CASSQVAEPHTNTGELFF.

V is TRBV5-1 and J is TRBJ1-3; D unclear. The CDR3 covers 15 residues. The germline V and J ends were trimmed by 0 bases and 0 bases, with 7 bases remaining between them. Germline V CDR1 and CDR2: SGHRS, YFSETQ. CDR3 DNA sequence: TGCGCCAGCAGCTTGGGGCAGACCTCTGGAAACACCATATATTTT. Its protein is CASSLGQTSGNTIYF.

A note on this clone: The sample contains more than one DNA sequence encoding this CDR3. The rearrangement joins TRBV6-5 to TRBJ2-7, with 7 bases fitting TRBD1. The J segment lost 6 bases and the V segment lost 4 bases, leaving 3 bases of the junction unmatched. Germline-derived CDR1 and CDR2 are MNHEY and SVGAGI. This CDR3 is 12 amino acids long. The CDR3 DNA reads TGTGCCAGCAGTTTAACAGGGGTCGAGCAGTACTTC. Its translation is CASSLTGVEQYF.

The chain is built from TRBV5-1 and TRBJ1-2, with 7 bases matching TRBD1. V was pared by 0 bases and J by 0 bases, with 5 bases of the junction left unmatched. This CDR3 region has 16 residues. Germline CDR1 SGHRS, CDR2 YFSETQ. CDR3 amino acids: CASSLAGDRSNYGYTF. In DNA, the CDR3 is TGCGCCAGCAGCTTGGCAGGGGACAGATCTAACTATGGCTACACCTTC.

V gene TRBV19 combines with J gene TRBJ1-4; TRBD1 might be the D (5 bases). The CDR3 totals 13 residues. Germline values: CDR1 LNHDA, CDR2 SQIVND (reference sequence). Trimming left V 3 bases short and J 8 bases short, with 10 bases between. In DNA, the CDR3 is TGTGCCAGTAGTATGGGACTGGAAGAAAAACTGTTTTTT. It codes for CASSMGLEEKLFF. The whole variable domain, remainder taken from reference TRBV19 and TRBJ1-4, is DGGITQSPKYLFRKEGQNVTLSCEQNLNHDAMYWYRQDPGQGLRLIYYSQIVNDFQKGDIAEGYSVSREKKESFPLTVTSAQKNPTAFYLCASSMGLEEKLFFGSGTQLSVL.

Here the CDR3 reads CSVEYDSSKNIQYF. CDR3 sequence (DNA): TGCAGCGTGGAGTACGACAGTAGTAAAAACATTCAGTACTTC. The V gene is TRBV29-1, the J gene TRBJ2-4, with TRBD1 as a possible D gene (5 bases). Germline CDR1 reads SQVTM; CDR2 reads ANQGSEA. The ends were cut back, 6 bases at V and 4 bases at J, with 16 bases in the middle. This CDR3 contains 14 residues. Filled out from reference TRBV29-1 and TRBJ2-4, the complete variable domain reads SAVISQKPSRDICQRGTSLTIQCQVDSQVTMMFWYRQQPGQSLTLIATANQGSEATYESGFVIDKFPISRPNLTFSTLTVSNMSPEDSSIYLCSVEYDSSKNIQYFGAGTRLSVL.

The chain recombines TRBV29-1 with TRBJ1-1, with 7 bases fitting TRBD1. The CDR3 contains 13 residues. The trim removed 4 bases at V and 6 bases at J, leaving 8 bases unmatched. Germline CDR1 reads SQVTM; CDR2 reads ANQGSEA. CDR3 sequence (DNA): TGCAGCGTTGTGCGGACAGGTGGACCTGAAGCTTTCTTT. This sequence encodes CSVVRTGGPEAFF.

The V gene is TRBV18, the J gene TRBJ1-4; 7 bases match TRBD1. Germline CDR1 KGHSH, CDR2 LQKENI. The ends lost 3 bases at V and 6 bases at J; junction bases unmatched: 4. The CDR3 consists of 14 residues. For the CDR3, the DNA is TGTGCCAGCTCACCTGGGACAGCAGATGAAAAACTGTTTTTT. It specifies CASSPGTADEKLFF.

This clone has a single count. The chain recombines TRBV6-5 with TRBJ2-5, with a possible D match to TRBD2 (6 bases). The CDR3 length is 14 residues. In germline, CDR1 is MNHEY, CDR2 SVGAGI. V lost 6 bases and J lost 2, with 13 bases in between. CDR3 in DNA: TGTGCCAGCAGCCGGGACGGGGGACAAGAGACCCAGTACTTC. Its translation: CASSRDGGQETQYF.

V and J are TRBV7-2 and TRBJ2-7, with 10 bases identical to TRBD2. Germline V lookup: CDR1 SGHTA, CDR2 FQGNSA. After removal of 0 bases from V and 5 bases from J, the junction contained 7 bases not matched to a gene. CDR3 length equals 16 residues. DNA of the CDR3: TGTGCCAGCAGCTTAGCGATTACTAGCGGGAACGACGAGCAGTACTTC. Translated, it gives CASSLAITSGNDEQYF.

This clone was recorded only once. V is TRBV10-1 and J is TRBJ2-7; no firm D call. V was clipped by 2 bases and J by 1 base, with 9 bases between them. This CDR3 has 14 residues. Looked up from germline, CDR1 is WNHNN and CDR2 is SYGVQD (reference sequence). The CDR3: CASSEGPVSYEQYF. As DNA, the CDR3 is TGCGCCAGCAGTGAGGGCCCAGTTTCCTACGAGCAGTACTTC.

This chain links TRBV11-3 with TRBJ2-1; D remains ambiguous. The CDR3 sequence is 12 residues long. Germline CDR1 is SGHNT and CDR2 is YENEEA. Trimming took off 5 bases at V and 4 bases at J, with 6 bases between the two ends. Written as DNA, the CDR3 is TGTGCCAGCAGCCACAATTACAATGAGCAGTTCTTC. Translated: CASSHNYNEQFF. The full variable domain, rest sourced from reference TRBV11-3 and TRBJ2-1, is EAGVVQSPRYKIIEKKQPVAFWCNPISGHNTLYWYLQNLGQGPELLIRYENEEAVDDSQLPKDRFSAERLKGVDSTLKIQPAELGDSAVYLCASSHNYNEQFFGPGTRLTVL.

The chain uses TRBV19 and TRBJ2-1, with TRBD1 matching over 8 bases. The junction had 11 bases not matched to a gene; V was cut back by 3 bases and J by 13 bases. This CDR3 has 14 residues. Germline V gene sequence: CDR1 LNHDA, CDR2 SQIVND (reference sequence). The CDR3 DNA sequence: TGTGCCAGTAGTATCCCCGGACAGGGAATATCCCAGTTCTTC. Amino acid sequence: CASSIPGQGISQFF.